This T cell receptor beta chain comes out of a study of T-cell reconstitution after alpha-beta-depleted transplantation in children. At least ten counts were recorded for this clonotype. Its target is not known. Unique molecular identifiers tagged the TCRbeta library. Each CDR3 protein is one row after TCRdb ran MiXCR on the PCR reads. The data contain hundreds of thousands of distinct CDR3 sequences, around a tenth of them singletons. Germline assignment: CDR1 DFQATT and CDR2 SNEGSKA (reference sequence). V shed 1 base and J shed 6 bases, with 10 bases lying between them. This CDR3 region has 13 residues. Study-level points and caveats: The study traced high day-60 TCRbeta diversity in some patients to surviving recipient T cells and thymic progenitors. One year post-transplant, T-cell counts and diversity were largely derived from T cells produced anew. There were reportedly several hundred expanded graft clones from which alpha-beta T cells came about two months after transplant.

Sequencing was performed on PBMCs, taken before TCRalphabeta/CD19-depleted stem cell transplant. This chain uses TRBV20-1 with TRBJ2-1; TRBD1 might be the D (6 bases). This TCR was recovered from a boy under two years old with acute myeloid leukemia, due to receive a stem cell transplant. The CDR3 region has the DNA TGCAGTGCTAGAGCTACAGGGACCAATGAGCAGTTCTTC. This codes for CSARATGTNEQFF.